The source of this TCR beta chain is a study of T cell repertoires in cytomegalovirus infection. Background on the study: As its CMV epitopes, the study selected recently identified HLA-C-restricted and well-studied HLA-B-restricted targets. Indications of both CMV infection and matching HLA type were provided by public TCR beta signatures.

Concerning this clonotype itself: What it recognizes is unknown.

Germline V gene data show CDR1 as SEHNR and CDR2 as FQNEAQ (reference sequence). With 7 bases clipped from V and 4 bases from J, the junction kept 9 bases outside the gene matches. The CDR3 is 14 residues long. General study points: Clonotypes of TCR beta that were HLA-C-restricted and CMV-specific dominated the ex vivo response. Using cumulative public TCR beta family frequency, the authors identified those who carried CMV together with the relevant HLA.

TCRdb redid the calling of the reads with MiXCR, one entry per CDR3 protein. The sample carries approximately 590,000 distinct CDR3 sequences, around 40% recorded once. The input for sequencing was cultured PBMCs, taken from culture after CMV antigen stimulation. This clonotype originated in a human donor in good health (CMV status not recorded). Some clones in this sample may be carry-over from other donors' samples. The chain carries TRBV7-9 and TRBJ1-2; TRBD1 agrees at 7 bases. CDR3 sequence reads: CASTPQTGTYGYTF. CDR3 DNA sequence: TGTGCCAGCACCCCCCAGACAGGGACCTATGGCTACACCTTC.